The rows below give T cell receptor beta chains drawn from one sample of a study of tumor-infiltrating lymphocytes in oesophageal squamous cell carcinoma. A single record per CDR3 protein comes from TCRdb applying MiXCR to the reads. The table shows 11,000 or so distinct CDR3 sequences, with around 50% occurring only once. What was sequenced was blood. These receptors all stem from a female donor with esophageal squamous cell carcinoma. The CDR3 runs from the conserved cysteine through the conserved F or W. Each record gives: V gene, J gene, CDR3 protein.

TRBV20-1	TRBJ2-1	CSAIWGLNEQFF
TRBV24-1	TRBJ2-3	CATSDFEGMKGTQYF
TRBV7-4	-	CASSLGYGRGEQFF
TRBV7-8	TRBJ2-7	CASSLFQGPSYEQYF
TRBV7-2	TRBJ2-7	CASSPRDRVREQYF
TRBV12-3/TRBV12-4	TRBJ2-1	CASSGQGSNEQFF
TRBV7-6	-	CASSDDIYEQYF
TRBV7-3	TRBJ2-7	CASSFQMNTEAFF
TRBV19	-	CASSRGARSYEQYF
TRBV10-1	TRBJ2-3	CASSESQPTDTQYF
TRBV5-1	-	CASSGLAGETQYF
TRBV7-6	TRBJ2-2	CASSPTRANAGELFF
TRBV24-1	TRBJ2-6	CATSEGLAGGWANVLTF
TRBV7-4	-	CASSLGGRDRVVYEQYF
TRBV12-3/TRBV12-4	-	CASSQASGKETQYF
TRBV7-3	TRBJ2-5	CASSLERGAGETQYF
TRBV7-8	TRBJ2-4	CASSPWTGPYEQYF
TRBV7-4	-	CASSLGLTGGLGETQYF
TRBV6-1	TRBJ2-5	CASSEWPSGSGIQETQYF
TRBV7-3	TRBJ2-1	CASSKLAGVMDEQFF
TRBV7-2	-	CASSSSVDPSYEQYF
TRBV10-1	TRBJ2-7	CASSEQSAGNYEQYF
TRBV12-3/TRBV12-4	TRBJ2-5	CASSLMQNEQYF
TRBV5-8	TRBJ1-4	CASSLVGGEKLFF
TRBV28	-	CASSFVEPHYEQYF
TRBV12-3/TRBV12-4	TRBJ2-1	CASSPPSDPYNEQFF
TRBV7-3	TRBJ2-5	CASSLRGGAAETQYF
TRBV7-2	TRBJ2-7	CASSLNPSGSYEQYF
TRBV7-2	TRBJ1-1	CASSLGMNTEAFF
TRBV28	TRBJ2-1	CASSLTSGTLFF
TRBV6-1	TRBJ2-7	CASSEVPPGTYEQYF
TRBV11-2	TRBJ2-3	CASSRTGLGTDTQYF
TRBV18	TRBJ2-1	CASSTSGLHYNEQFF
TRBV7-6	-	CASSLASGRYNEQFF
TRBV7-6	TRBJ2-2	CASSGGRTSTGELFF
TRBV10-2	TRBJ2-3	CASSDKRERTDTQYF
TRBV7-3	-	CASSLGVGEQFF
TRBV7-3	TRBJ2-5	CASSLLAGGPGELYF
TRBV7-8	TRBJ2-1	CASGYRGGTQYNEQFF
TRBV12-3/TRBV12-4	-	CASSWDGSYGYTF
TRBV7-3	TRBJ2-3	CASSVRASSTDTQYF
TRBV24-1	TRBJ2-1	CATGGLSGDNEQFF
TRBV7-4	-	CASSWGTSGDEETQYF
TRBV7-8	TRBJ2-7	CASSLALISYEQYF
TRBV7-2	TRBJ2-7	CASKSTNTRGNEQYF
TRBV2	TRBJ1-6	CASSLTGDNSPLHF
TRBV7-2	TRBJ2-1	CASRLGQGSYNEQFF
TRBV15	-	CATSRIAGEEQFF
TRBV7-5	TRBJ2-7	CISVPGPEVLYGYTF
TRBV4-1	TRBJ1-6	CASSQTRTGYSPLHF
TRBV19	TRBJ2-2	CASSIPTGGGPGELFF
TRBV7-8	TRBJ2-5	CASSPVGVQETQYF
TRBV7-9	-	CASSLIGVSSYNEQYF
TRBV18	-	CASSPSGDQYNEQFF